The present T cell receptor (beta chain) was sequenced within a study of shared T cell receptors in the human thymus. The assay was immunoSEQ multiplex PCR, and TCRdb's table has in-frame clones only and misses some. Among approximately 760,000 clones listed, 80% to 90% were seen once. Germline trimming cut 4 bases from V and 3 bases from J; bases unmatched to any gene: 10. This CDR3 is 17 amino acids long. Germline V CDR1 and CDR2: MGHDK, SYGVNS. This sample also belongs to another study, concerning human thymus T cells. Turning to that study: Donors consisted of healthy Finnish infants (having corrective surgery for congenital heart defects). During corrective heart surgery, resections were taken, and the thymus tissue came from them. Thymic and blood repertoires showed apparently biased V and J gene usage. In unrelated individuals, thymic repertoires overlapped highly, according to related research.

The rearrangement uses TRBV25-1 and TRBJ1-2, with 11 bases fitting TRBD1. The clonotype originates from a girl under two years old with a congenital heart defect. The specimen sequenced was thymocytes. CDR3 bases: TGTGCCAGCAGTGCCCAGACGGACAGGGGGCCCGACTATGGCTACACCTTC. It codes for CASSAQTDRGPDYGYTF.